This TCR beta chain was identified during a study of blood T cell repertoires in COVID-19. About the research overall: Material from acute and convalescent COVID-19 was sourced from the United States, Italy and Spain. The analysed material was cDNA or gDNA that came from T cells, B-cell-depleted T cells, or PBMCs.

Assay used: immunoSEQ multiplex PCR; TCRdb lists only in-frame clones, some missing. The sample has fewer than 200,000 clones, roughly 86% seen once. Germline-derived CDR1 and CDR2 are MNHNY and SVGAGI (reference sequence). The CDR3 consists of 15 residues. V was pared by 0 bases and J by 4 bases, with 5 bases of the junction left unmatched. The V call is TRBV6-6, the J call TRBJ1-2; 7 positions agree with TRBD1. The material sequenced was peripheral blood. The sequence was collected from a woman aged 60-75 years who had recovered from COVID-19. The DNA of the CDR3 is TGTGCCAGCAGTTACTCGGTAGGGGGCGGCTATGGCTACACCTTC. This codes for CASSYSVGGGYGYTF.